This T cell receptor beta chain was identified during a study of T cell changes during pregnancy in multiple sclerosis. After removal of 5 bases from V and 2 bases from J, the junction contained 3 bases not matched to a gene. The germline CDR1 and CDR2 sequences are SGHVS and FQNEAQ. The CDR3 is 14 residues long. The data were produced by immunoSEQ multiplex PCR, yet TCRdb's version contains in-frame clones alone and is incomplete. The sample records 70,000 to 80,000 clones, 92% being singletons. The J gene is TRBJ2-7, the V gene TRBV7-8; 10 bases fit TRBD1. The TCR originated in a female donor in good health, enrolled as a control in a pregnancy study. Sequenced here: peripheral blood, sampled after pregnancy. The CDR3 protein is CASSPGTGAYEQYF. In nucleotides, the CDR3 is TGTGCCAGCAGCCCCGGGACAGGGGCCTACGAGCAGTACTTC.